A selection of T cell receptor beta chains follows, all from one sample in a study of blood T cell repertoires in COVID-19. Using immunoSEQ multiplex PCR, the repertoire was profiled, and TCRdb retains in-frame clones only, with some absent. The table has approximately 500,000 clones, roughly nine tenths seen once. The sequenced sample consisted of peripheral blood. These receptors all come from a man aged 18 to 30 with COVID-19, enrolled during active disease. The CDR3 runs from the conserved cysteine through the conserved F or W. Fields, in order: CDR3 length, clone size, J gene, D gene, V gene, CDR3 DNA, CDR3 protein. A D gene is named only where the DNA matches it firmly. Not all rows give a size; the values are once, few, many and, for expanded clones, a class.

cdr3_length: 16; clone_size: few; j_call: TRBJ2-3; d_call: TRBD2; v_call: TRBV7-6; cdr3_nt: TGTGCCAGCAGCCCCCAACTAGCGGGGGGGGGAGATACGCAGTATTTT; cdr3_aa: CASSPQLAGGGDTQYF
cdr3_length: 15; clone_size: NA; j_call: TRBJ2-1; d_call: NA; v_call: TRBV5-4; cdr3_nt: TGTGCCAGCAGCTTGGGGGGACACCGTTACAATGAGCAGTTCTTC; cdr3_aa: CASSLGGHRYNEQFF
cdr3_length: 20; clone_size: NA; j_call: TRBJ2-3; d_call: TRBD1; v_call: TRBV3-1/TRBV3-2; cdr3_nt: TGTGCCAGCAGCCAAGAACGACCTTTCCGGGACAGGCGTTTTGCAGGTACGCAGTATTTT; cdr3_aa: CASSQERPFRDRRFAGTQYF
cdr3_length: 13; clone_size: NA; j_call: TRBJ2-7; d_call: TRBD1; v_call: TRBV9; cdr3_nt: TGTGCCAGCAGCCGGACAGGGAAGGCCGAGCAGTACTTC; cdr3_aa: CASSRTGKAEQYF
cdr3_length: 15; clone_size: NA; j_call: TRBJ1-2; d_call: NA; v_call: TRBV4-1; cdr3_nt: TGCGCCAGCAGCCCTTCTCGGGGGGCTAACTATGGCTACACCTTC; cdr3_aa: CASSPSRGANYGYTF
cdr3_length: 14; clone_size: NA; j_call: TRBJ2-7; d_call: TRBD1; v_call: TRBV7-2; cdr3_nt: TGTGCCAGCAGCATTAACAGGGGGTCGGACGAGCAGTACTTC; cdr3_aa: CASSINRGSDEQYF
cdr3_length: 16; clone_size: NA; j_call: TRBJ2-2; d_call: NA; v_call: TRBV10-3; cdr3_nt: TGTGCCATCAGCCTGGGGAGGCTAGTGGACACCGGGGAGCTGTTTTTT; cdr3_aa: CAISLGRLVDTGELFF
cdr3_length: 13; clone_size: once; j_call: TRBJ1-2; d_call: NA; v_call: TRBV29-1; cdr3_nt: TGCAGCGCTAGGGACAATACTAACTATGGCTACACCTTC; cdr3_aa: CSARDNTNYGYTF
cdr3_length: 15; clone_size: NA; j_call: TRBJ1-5; d_call: TRBD1; v_call: TRBV29-1; cdr3_nt: TGCAGCGTTACCCGGACAGGGGGTGCGGATCAGCCCCAGCATTTT; cdr3_aa: CSVTRTGGADQPQHF
cdr3_length: 17; clone_size: NA; j_call: TRBJ2-2; d_call: NA; v_call: TRBV5-5; cdr3_nt: TGTGCCAGCAGCTTGGTCGAGGGCGAGGGAAGCACCGGGGAGCTGTTTTTT; cdr3_aa: CASSLVEGEGSTGELFF
cdr3_length: 14; clone_size: NA; j_call: TRBJ2-3; d_call: NA; v_call: TRBV5-6; cdr3_nt: TGTGCCAGCAGCTTCGGGAGCCCAGTTGGGGTATTTTTTTTT; cdr3_aa: CASSFGSPVGVFFF
cdr3_length: 14; clone_size: NA; j_call: TRBJ2-3; d_call: TRBD1; v_call: TRBV6-5; cdr3_nt: TGTGCCAGCAGAAGGGACAGGGTCACAGATACGCAGTATTTT; cdr3_aa: CASRRDRVTDTQYF
cdr3_length: 15; clone_size: NA; j_call: TRBJ2-3; d_call: TRBD2; v_call: TRBV6-6; cdr3_nt: TGTGCCAGCTCGAGTCCTAGCGGGGGTGTTGGAACGCAGTATTTT; cdr3_aa: CASSSPSGGVGTQYF
cdr3_length: 16; clone_size: NA; j_call: TRBJ2-1; d_call: TRBD2; v_call: TRBV7-9; cdr3_nt: TGTGCCAGCAGGGCGCGGGCGGGAGTCTCCTACAATGAGCAGTTCTTC; cdr3_aa: CASRARAGVSYNEQFF
cdr3_length: 18; clone_size: NA; j_call: TRBJ2-1; d_call: NA; v_call: TRBV7-9; cdr3_nt: TGTGCCAGCAGCTTAACGCCCTGGGGTAGGAGGTCCTACAATGAGCAGTTCTTC; cdr3_aa: CASSLTPWGRRSYNEQFF
cdr3_length: 12; clone_size: NA; j_call: TRBJ1-4; d_call: NA; v_call: TRBV12-3/TRBV12-4; cdr3_nt: TGTGCCAGCAGCCTTACGCCGCGGGAACTGTTTTTT; cdr3_aa: CASSLTPRELFF
cdr3_length: 12; clone_size: NA; j_call: TRBJ2-7; d_call: NA; v_call: TRBV6-2/TRBV6-3; cdr3_nt: TGTGCCAGCAGTTATGGGGGCCTGGAGCAGTACTTC; cdr3_aa: CASSYGGLEQYF
cdr3_length: 14; clone_size: NA; j_call: TRBJ2-7; d_call: TRBD1; v_call: TRBV4-1; cdr3_nt: TGCGCCAGCAGCCTGGGACAGGGGGCCAGCGAGCAGTACTTC; cdr3_aa: CASSLGQGASEQYF
cdr3_length: 12; clone_size: NA; j_call: TRBJ1-2; d_call: TRBD1; v_call: TRBV29-1; cdr3_nt: TGCAGCGTTGAAACAGGGGGCGCTGGCTACACCTTC; cdr3_aa: CSVETGGAGYTF
cdr3_length: 14; clone_size: NA; j_call: TRBJ2-7; d_call: TRBD1; v_call: TRBV27; cdr3_nt: TGTGCCAGCAGTTTCTCCGACAGGGCGGACGAGCAGTACTTC; cdr3_aa: CASSFSDRADEQYF
cdr3_length: 13; clone_size: NA; j_call: TRBJ2-7; d_call: TRBD1; v_call: TRBV6-5; cdr3_nt: TGTGCCAGCAGCCGACAGGGGAGCGACGAGCAGTACTTC; cdr3_aa: CASSRQGSDEQYF
cdr3_length: 10; clone_size: few; j_call: TRBJ2-1; d_call: NA; v_call: TRBV19; cdr3_nt: TGTGCCAGTAAAAGACTCCTAGAGTTCTTC; cdr3_aa: CASKRLLEFF
cdr3_length: 14; clone_size: NA; j_call: TRBJ1-2; d_call: TRBD1; v_call: TRBV28; cdr3_nt: TGTGCCAGCAGTTCCAGGGGGAGCACCTATGGCTACACCTTC; cdr3_aa: CASSSRGSTYGYTF
cdr3_length: 14; clone_size: NA; j_call: TRBJ2-1; d_call: NA; v_call: TRBV4-2; cdr3_nt: TGTGCCAGCAGCCAAGAAAAGCTAGGCCGGGAGCAGTTCTTC; cdr3_aa: CASSQEKLGREQFF
cdr3_length: 16; clone_size: NA; j_call: TRBJ2-2; d_call: TRBD2; v_call: TRBV11-2; cdr3_nt: TGTGCCAGCAGAAAAACCGGGACTAGCAACACCGGGGAGCTGTTTTTT; cdr3_aa: CASRKTGTSNTGELFF
cdr3_length: 12; clone_size: NA; j_call: TRBJ1-1; d_call: NA; v_call: TRBV7-9; cdr3_nt: TGTGCTTCCCAGGGCGACGGGACTGAAGCTTTCTTT; cdr3_aa: CASQGDGTEAFF
cdr3_length: 16; clone_size: NA; j_call: TRBJ2-3; d_call: TRBD2; v_call: TRBV3-1/TRBV3-2; cdr3_nt: TGTGCCAGCAGCCCTCGCGGGGGGGTAAGCACAGATACGCAGTATTTT; cdr3_aa: CASSPRGGVSTDTQYF
cdr3_length: 13; clone_size: NA; j_call: TRBJ2-7; d_call: TRBD2; v_call: TRBV7-9; cdr3_nt: TGTGCCAGCAGCATGACTAGCGGGTACGAGCAGTACTTC; cdr3_aa: CASSMTSGYEQYF
cdr3_length: 13; clone_size: NA; j_call: TRBJ2-7; d_call: TRBD2; v_call: TRBV12-3/TRBV12-4; cdr3_nt: TGTGCCAGCAGCCTGGGACTAGCTTACGAGCAGTACTTC; cdr3_aa: CASSLGLAYEQYF
cdr3_length: 13; clone_size: once; j_call: TRBJ2-7; d_call: NA; v_call: TRBV5-1; cdr3_nt: TGCGCCAGCAACCCAGGGTCCTCCTACGAGCAGTACTTC; cdr3_aa: CASNPGSSYEQYF
cdr3_length: 14; clone_size: NA; j_call: TRBJ2-1; d_call: TRBD2; v_call: TRBV5-1; cdr3_nt: TGCGCCAGCGGATTAGCGGGAGGGAACAATGAGCAGTTCTTC; cdr3_aa: CASGLAGGNNEQFF
cdr3_length: 15; clone_size: NA; j_call: TRBJ2-3; d_call: TRBD1; v_call: TRBV6-5; cdr3_nt: TGTGCCAGCATCAGGACAGGACGGATCACAGATACGCAGTATTTT; cdr3_aa: CASIRTGRITDTQYF
cdr3_length: 18; clone_size: NA; j_call: TRBJ2-1; d_call: TRBD2; v_call: TRBV11-3; cdr3_nt: TGTGCCAGCAGGGGACTAGCGGGAGGTACTGGGAAATACAATGAGCAGTTCTTC; cdr3_aa: CASRGLAGGTGKYNEQFF
cdr3_length: 15; clone_size: NA; j_call: TRBJ1-4; d_call: NA; v_call: TRBV6-5; cdr3_nt: TGTGCCAGCAGCGGCCGGGGGGATCCTAATGAAAAACTGTTTTTT; cdr3_aa: CASSGRGDPNEKLFF
cdr3_length: 11; clone_size: once; j_call: TRBJ1-1; d_call: NA; v_call: TRBV5-1; cdr3_nt: TGCGCCAGCAGAGGGGGAACTGAAGCTTTCTTT; cdr3_aa: CASRGGTEAFF
cdr3_length: 16; clone_size: NA; j_call: TRBJ2-3; d_call: TRBD2; v_call: TRBV5-4; cdr3_nt: TGTGCCAGCAGCTTGGGTGCGGGGGGGCCCGGAGATACGCAGTATTTT; cdr3_aa: CASSLGAGGPGDTQYF
cdr3_length: 15; clone_size: NA; j_call: TRBJ1-1; d_call: TRBD1; v_call: TRBV7-2; cdr3_nt: TGTGCCAGCAGCTCAAGACAGGGTCCGGGGACTGAAGCTTTCTTT; cdr3_aa: CASSSRQGPGTEAFF
cdr3_length: 16; clone_size: NA; j_call: TRBJ2-7; d_call: NA; v_call: TRBV29-1; cdr3_nt: TGCAGCGTTGAAGATAGGTCCAGGGAACCGTACTACGAGCAGTACTTC; cdr3_aa: CSVEDRSREPYYEQYF
cdr3_length: 15; clone_size: NA; j_call: TRBJ2-7; d_call: NA; v_call: TRBV11-2; cdr3_nt: TGTGCCAGCAGCTACAGGACTAATCCCTCCTACGAGCAGTACTTC; cdr3_aa: CASSYRTNPSYEQYF
cdr3_length: 14; clone_size: few; j_call: TRBJ2-5; d_call: NA; v_call: TRBV5-1; cdr3_nt: TGCGCCAGCAGCTTGTCCAGCGTCGGTGAGACCCAGTACTTC; cdr3_aa: CASSLSSVGETQYF
cdr3_length: 14; clone_size: NA; j_call: TRBJ1-5; d_call: NA; v_call: TRBV19; cdr3_nt: TGTGCCAGTAGTATAGCGACAGCTAATCAGCCCCAGCATTTT; cdr3_aa: CASSIATANQPQHF
cdr3_length: 16; clone_size: once; j_call: TRBJ2-3; d_call: NA; v_call: TRBV9; cdr3_nt: TGTGCCAGCAGCGTAGAAAGGGGGGGTAGCACAGATACGCAGTATTTT; cdr3_aa: CASSVERGGSTDTQYF
cdr3_length: 16; clone_size: NA; j_call: TRBJ1-2; d_call: TRBD1; v_call: TRBV5-1; cdr3_nt: TGCGCCAGCAGCTTATCTGGACAGGTTAAGGGGTATGGCTACACCTTC; cdr3_aa: CASSLSGQVKGYGYTF
cdr3_length: 14; clone_size: few; j_call: TRBJ1-1; d_call: TRBD1; v_call: TRBV11-2; cdr3_nt: TGTGCCAGCATCCCTCACAGGGGGAACACTGAAGCTTTCTTT; cdr3_aa: CASIPHRGNTEAFF
cdr3_length: 17; clone_size: NA; j_call: TRBJ1-1; d_call: TRBD1; v_call: TRBV11-3; cdr3_nt: TGTGCCAGCAGCTTAGCCTCCCCGACAGGGGGGTACACTGAAGCTTTCTTT; cdr3_aa: CASSLASPTGGYTEAFF
cdr3_length: 15; clone_size: NA; j_call: TRBJ1-2; d_call: NA; v_call: TRBV6-5; cdr3_nt: TGTGCCAGCAGTGACTCCTTCTATGCTAACTATGGCTACACCTTC; cdr3_aa: CASSDSFYANYGYTF
cdr3_length: 13; clone_size: NA; j_call: TRBJ1-1; d_call: TRBD1; v_call: TRBV19; cdr3_nt: TGTGCCAGTAGCCGAGAAGGACAGGGGAAAGCTTTCTTT; cdr3_aa: CASSREGQGKAFF
cdr3_length: 13; clone_size: NA; j_call: TRBJ2-7; d_call: NA; v_call: TRBV5-4; cdr3_nt: TGTGCCAGCAGCATCGGGTCTGCCTACGAGCAGTACTTC; cdr3_aa: CASSIGSAYEQYF